This entry lists 9 T cell receptor beta chains sequenced from one sample in a study of T-cell reconstitution after alpha-beta-depleted transplantation in children. Using unique molecular identifiers, the investigators prepared the TCRbeta library. TCRdb itself ran the PCR reads through MiXCR, one entry per CDR3 protein. The table shows about a million distinct CDR3 sequences, with 25% to 35% occurring only once. The sample here was PBMCs, mostly from graft donor cells, taken 360 days after TCRalphabeta/CD19-depleted stem cell transplant. These receptors were collected from a boy under three years old who had a stem cell transplant for SCID, so the T cells may come from the graft donor.

The chain has TRBV6-1 and TRBJ2-7, with 11 bases lining up with TRBD2. V lost 5 bases, J lost 5 bases, and 11 bases stayed unmatched. Germline V gene sequence: CDR1 MNHNS, CDR2 SASEGT. The CDR3 length is 16 residues. CDR3 DNA sequence: TGTGCCAGCAGTCCACTAGCGGGGGTCCTGGTCCACGAGCAGTACTTC. This sequence encodes CASSPLAGVLVHEQYF.

This clonotype was seen a few times. The J gene is TRBJ1-6, the V gene TRBV9; D might be TRBD1 (6 bases). Germline CDR1 SGDLS, CDR2 YYNGEE. The CDR3 spans 13 residues. V was shortened by 0 bases and J by 11 bases, with 9 bases between the two germline ends. The CDR3 sequence: CASSVEGDPPLHF. CDR3 DNA sequence: TGTGCCAGCAGCGTAGAGGGGGATCCACCCCTCCACTTT.

The chain joins TRBV4-1 to TRBJ1-1; TRBD1 matches 9 bases. This CDR3 comprises 17 residues. Per the germline V gene, CDR1 is MGHRA and CDR2 is YSYEKL. After removal of 0 bases from V and 1 base from J, the junction contained 6 bases not matched to a gene. Here the CDR3 reads CASSQDGTGPSNTEAFF. DNA of the CDR3: TGCGCCAGCAGCCAAGACGGGACAGGGCCCTCGAACACTGAAGCTTTCTTT.

V usage is TRBV4-1 and J usage is TRBJ2-5; D is possibly TRBD1 (6 bases). V lost 0 bases and J lost 5, with 10 bases in between. Germline lookup yields CDR1 MGHRA and CDR2 YSYEKL. CDR3 length: 14 amino acids. CDR3 nucleotides: TGCGCCAGCAGCCAAGAAGGGGGTAGTGAGACCCAGTACTTC. It encodes CASSQEGGSETQYF.

The V and J genes are TRBV20-1 and TRBJ2-7, with D possibly being TRBD2 (7 bases). From germline, CDR1 is DFQATT and CDR2 SNEGSKA (reference sequence). The CDR3 is 14 amino acids. Trimming took off 6 bases at V and 0 bases at J, with 15 bases between the two ends. This CDR3 is CSANRGAPSYEQYF. The CDR3 DNA follows: TGCAGTGCCAACCGGGGGGCCCCCTCCTACGAGCAGTACTTC.

Here the CDR3 DNA reads TGTGCCAGCACCCGCGGAGAAGGGAGAAATTCACCCCTCCACTTT. Residues: CASTRGEGRNSPLHF. The chain joins TRBV7-6 to TRBJ1-6; D ambiguous. Germline CDR1 reads SGHVS; CDR2 reads FNYEAQ. The ends were cut back, 7 bases at V and 7 bases at J, with 17 bases in the middle. The CDR3 is 15 amino acids.

The CDR3 sequence: CSARKDILYGYTF. CDR3 bases: TGCAGTGCTAGGAAGGACATCCTCTATGGCTACACCTTC. The genes are TRBV20-1 and TRBJ1-2, with a weak D call TRBD1 (5 bases). Germline V CDR1 and CDR2: DFQATT, SNEGSKA (reference sequence). V lost 3 bases and J lost 4, with 12 bases in between. The CDR3 loop spans 13 amino acids.

This clonotype has ten or more counts. CDR3 in amino acids: CASSLHTISGRRDTQYF. CDR3 sequence (DNA): TGTGCCAGCAGTTTACATACCATTTCCGGGAGAAGAGATACGCAGTATTTT. J is TRBJ2-3 and V is TRBV28, with a possible D match to TRBD2 (6 bases). The CDR3 loop spans 17 amino acids. V lost 2 bases, J lost 5 bases, and 20 bases lay in between. The V gene's germline CDR1 is MDHEN and CDR2 SYDVKM.

CDR3 nucleotide sequence: TGCAGTGCTATATCTCCCCCGGACCAAGAGACCCAGTACTTC. This gives the protein CSAISPPDQETQYF. The chain joins TRBV20-1 to TRBJ2-5; D is unresolved. The CDR3 has 14 amino acids. Trimming stripped 4 bases from V and 0 bases from J, with 12 bases between. CDR1 and CDR2 from the germline V gene are DFQATT and SNEGSKA (reference sequence).